A single T cell receptor (beta chain) is shown here with its context. Antigen unknown. With a J-beta primer mix and a sample-barcoded 5' primer, a second PCR ran about 6 to 11 cycles. Every cDNA molecule bore a tag from a template-switch adaptor containing 12 random nucleotides. MiXCR was run by TCRdb on the 5' RACE reads, yielding one entry per CDR3 protein. This repertoire shows about 680,000 distinct CDR3 sequences, 49% found once; its top ten account for 25% to 35%. The sample originates from a study of blood T cells in healthy people across ages. Study in general: There was about one barcoded beta molecule captured by template switching per two T cells.

Germline V gene data show CDR1 as DFQATT and CDR2 as SNEGSKA (reference sequence). V was pared by 1 base and J by 8 bases, with 11 bases of the junction left unmatched. The length of the CDR3 is 15 residues. Overall study findings and caveats: It was not known whether donors were CMV positive (a possible confounder of expanded clonotype changes).

The TCR sequence derives from a woman in her sixties in good health. Sequencing was done on a sample of blood. The chain links TRBV20-1 to TRBJ2-1; TRBD1 matches at 7 bases. The CDR3 DNA follows: TGCAGTGCTAGAGCCCGACAGGGTAGTGAGTATGAGCAGTTCTTC. Translating gives CSARARQGSEYEQFF.